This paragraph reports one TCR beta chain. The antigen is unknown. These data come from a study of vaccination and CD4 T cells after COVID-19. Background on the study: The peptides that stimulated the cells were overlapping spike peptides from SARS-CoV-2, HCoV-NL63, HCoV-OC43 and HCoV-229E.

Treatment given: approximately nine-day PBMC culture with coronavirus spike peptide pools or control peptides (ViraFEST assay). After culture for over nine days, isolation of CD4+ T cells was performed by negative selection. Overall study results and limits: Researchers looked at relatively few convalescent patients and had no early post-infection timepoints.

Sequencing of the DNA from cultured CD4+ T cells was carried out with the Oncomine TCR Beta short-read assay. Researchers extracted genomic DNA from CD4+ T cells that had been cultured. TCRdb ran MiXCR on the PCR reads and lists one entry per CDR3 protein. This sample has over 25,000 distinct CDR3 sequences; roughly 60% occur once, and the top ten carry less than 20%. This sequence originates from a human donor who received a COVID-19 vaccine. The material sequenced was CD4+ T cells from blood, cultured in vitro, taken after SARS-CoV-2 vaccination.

DNA of the CDR3: TGTGCCAGCAGCTTAGAGGTGACCCAGTACTTC. It is translated as CASSLEVTQYF. V gene TRBV11-2 combines with J gene TRBJ2-5; no clear D gene. The CDR3 runs 11 residues. V lost 0 bases, J lost 7 bases, and 3 bases lay in between. Germline V gene sequence: CDR1 SGHAT, CDR2 FQNNGV.